A selection of T cell receptor beta chains follows, all from one sample in a study of prognosis after radiotherapy for stage I lung cancer. Each CDR3 protein gets one entry after TCRdb re-called the multiplex PCR reads with MiXCR. The sample records nearly 35,000 distinct CDR3 sequences, about 32% being singletons. The source material was PBMCs, sampled before or after stereotactic body radiation therapy (not recorded which). The receptors come from a donor over 45 with non-small cell lung cancer. Each CDR3 is given with its conserved first and last residue. D genes are given only for firm matches. Where a row states a size, it is once, few, many or the class of an expanded clone; other rows omit it.

TGCAGTGCCGCCCAGGGCCCAACCTACGAGCAGTACTTC | CSAAQGPTYEQYF | TRBJ2-7 | many | . | TRBV20-1
TGTGCCAGTTCGGGTAGGGCAGAGACCCAGTACTTC | CASSGRAETQYF | TRBJ2-5 | many | . | TRBV2
TGCGCCAGCAGCTTGGAAGACAGGGTGGAGGGTGGCTACACCTTC | CASSLEDRVEGGYTF | TRBJ1-2 | many | TRBD1 | TRBV5-1
TGTGCCAGCAGTTTAGGGTTAAACACTGAAGCTTTCTTT | CASSLGLNTEAFF | TRBJ1-1 | many | . | TRBV12-3/TRBV12-4
TGCAGTGCACCGACAGGGTTCAATCAGCCCCAGCATTTT | CSAPTGFNQPQHF | TRBJ1-5 | many | TRBD1 | TRBV20-1
TGTGCCAGCAGTTTATATAGGCAGATCCCTGAAGCTTTCTTT | CASSLYRQIPEAFF | TRBJ1-1 | once | . | TRBV28
TGTGCCAGCAGTTACTGTACAGTGGTATTCTCTGGGGCCAACGTCCTGACTTTC | CASSYCTVVFSGANVLTF | TRBJ2-6 | once | . | TRBV6-2/TRBV6-3
TGTGCCAGCAGCTCCAGGGTAGCGGGGGGGCAGGAAAACGGGGAGCTGTTTTTT | CASSSRVAGGQENGELFF | TRBJ2-2 | . | TRBD2 | TRBV9
TGTGCCAGCAGTGTCTTGGACCCCTACAATGAGCAGTTCTTC | CASSVLDPYNEQFF | TRBJ2-1 | . | . | TRBV28
TGCGCCAGCAGCTTGGAAGGGCAGGGGTATGTCCGAGCCGGGGAGCTGTTTTTT | CASSLEGQGYVRAGELFF | TRBJ2-2 | . | . | TRBV5-1
TGTGCCAGCAGCTTGTTTGACCAGGGGTTCTACGAGCAGTACTTC | CASSLFDQGFYEQYF | TRBJ2-7 | many | . | TRBV5-4
TGTGCCAGCATCCCCGGGACTGCCTTGGGCGAGCAGTACTTC | CASIPGTALGEQYF | TRBJ2-7 | . | . | TRBV11-2
TGTGCCAGCAGCGTACGGGGAGGGGACACCATATATTTT | CASSVRGGDTIYF | TRBJ1-3 | many | . | TRBV2
TGTGCCAGCAGGGAGACAGGGGAGGAGACCCAGTACTTC | CASRETGEETQYF | TRBJ2-5 | many | TRBD1 | TRBV28
TGTGCCAGCAGTGTACAGGGGGCCGAGACCCAGTACTTC | CASSVQGAETQYF | TRBJ2-5 | many | TRBD1 | TRBV6-2/TRBV6-3
TGCAGTGCTGGGTACAGCTTGAACACTGAAGCTTTCTTT | CSAGYSLNTEAFF | TRBJ1-1 | many | . | TRBV20-1
TGTGCCAGCAGTGAGGAGGGAGGCACTGAAGCTTTCTTT | CASSEEGGTEAFF | TRBJ1-1 | many | . | TRBV2
TGCAGTGTTCCTAGCGGGAGGGCTCCCGAGCAGTACTTC | CSVPSGRAPEQYF | TRBJ2-7 | few | TRBD2 | TRBV20-1
TGTGCCAGCAGCTTCCGTCAGTCCCCCTATGGCTACACCTTC | CASSFRQSPYGYTF | TRBJ1-2 | many | . | TRBV7-9
TGTGCTAGTGGTCCGCCGGACACAGTCTCTGGAAACACCATATATTTT | CASGPPDTVSGNTIYF | TRBJ1-3 | once | . | TRBV12-5
TGTGCCAGAAGTACCTACAGGGGGCACAATGGATACACCTTC | CARSTYRGHNGYTF | TRBJ1-2 | . | TRBD1 | TRBV27
TGCAGTGCGCCTACTAGCGGGGGGCCCTACAATGAGCAGTTCTTC | CSAPTSGGPYNEQFF | TRBJ2-1 | . | TRBD2 | TRBV20-1
TGTGCCAGCTCACCATCCGGGACTTTGGGAGAGACCCAGTACTTC | CASSPSGTLGETQYF | TRBJ2-5 | many | . | TRBV18
TGTGCCAGCAGCCAAGATTTTCAGCTAAACCCATATGGCTACACCTTC | CASSQDFQLNPYGYTF | TRBJ1-2 | many | . | TRBV14
TGTGCCAGCAGGCAGACAGGGGACTATGGCTACACCTTC | CASRQTGDYGYTF | TRBJ1-2 | many | TRBD1 | TRBV6-1
TGTGCCAGCAGCTTAGCTGGGTGGGCCGGCACCGGTGAGCTGTTTTTT | CASSLAGWAGTGELFF | TRBJ2-2 | . | . | TRBV7-9
TGTGCCAGTAGTGACCCCCGGGGGGGCCATCGCGATGAGCAGTTCTTC | CASSDPRGGHRDEQFF | TRBJ2-1 | many | TRBD2 | TRBV19
TGTGCCACCAGCGAGGCGGGGCCGGGAAATGAGCAGTTCTTC | CATSEAGPGNEQFF | TRBJ2-1 | many | . | TRBV15
TGTGCCAGTAGTGCGGCGGAGACCCAGTACTTC | CASSAAETQYF | TRBJ2-5 | many | . | TRBV19
TGTGCCAGCAGTGCAGGGGGGTGGGACTATGGCTACACCTTC | CASSAGGWDYGYTF | TRBJ1-2 | many | TRBD1 | TRBV6-4